These T cell receptor beta chains were read from a single sample in a study of blood T cell repertoires in COVID-19. Assay used: immunoSEQ multiplex PCR; TCRdb lists only in-frame clones, some missing. The sample carries around 120,000 clones, 83% recorded once. Input material: peripheral blood. The receptors were sampled from a man older than 75 with active or convalescent COVID-19. The CDR3 runs from the conserved cysteine through the conserved F or W. Each record gives: V gene, D gene, J gene, clone size, CDR3 length, CDR3 protein, CDR3 DNA. D genes are given only for firm matches. Not every row has a clone size; where given, it reads once, few, many or a size class.

TRBV6-5	TRBD1	TRBJ1-2	-	14	CASSYRGQRNGYTF	TGTGCCAGCAGTTACAGGGGGCAGAGGAATGGCTACACCTTC
TRBV7-2	TRBD1	TRBJ1-5	-	14	CASSGDSRAQPQHF	TGTGCCAGCAGCGGGGACAGCCGGGCTCAGCCCCAGCATTTT
TRBV19	-	TRBJ1-3	-	14	CASSIGQSGNTIYF	TGTGCCAGTAGTATTGGACAGTCTGGAAACACCATATATTTT
TRBV4-1	-	TRBJ2-2	-	16	CASSQVVQANTGELFF	TGCGCCAGCAGCCAAGTAGTACAGGCGAACACCGGGGAGCTGTTTTTT
TRBV5-1	-	TRBJ2-3	-	15	CASSLAAVIADTQYF	TGCGCCAGCAGCTTGGCCGCGGTAATTGCAGATACGCAGTATTTT
TRBV9	-	TRBJ1-3	-	14	CASSPTGTGNTIYF	TGTGCCAGCAGCCCCACCGGTACTGGAAACACCATATATTTT
TRBV6-2/TRBV6-3	TRBD1	TRBJ2-7	-	14	CASSDYTGAYEQYF	TGTGCCAGCAGTGACTATACAGGGGCCTACGAGCAGTACTTC
TRBV19	TRBD1	TRBJ1-4	few	17	CASSVTGARATNEKLFF	TGTGCCAGTAGTGTCACAGGGGCGCGAGCAACTAATGAAAAACTGTTTTTT
TRBV9	TRBD1	TRBJ1-2	-	14	CASRPSGQPYGYTF	TGTGCCAGCAGGCCTTCGGGACAGCCTTATGGCTACACCTTC
TRBV7-3	-	TRBJ2-7	-	15	CASSPGGQTTYEQYF	TGTGCCAGCAGCCCCGGAGGGCAGACGACCTACGAGCAGTACTTC
TRBV7-2	-	TRBJ1-6	-	18	CASSSLGQAGSYNSPLHF	TGTGCCAGCAGCTCCCTGGGCCAGGCGGGCTCCTATAATTCACCCCTCCACTTT
TRBV4-2	-	TRBJ1-3	once	16	CASSQAPVEAGNTIYF	TGTGCCAGCAGCCAAGCTCCGGTTGAGGCTGGAAACACCATATATTTT
TRBV4-3	-	TRBJ1-1	-	19	CASSQDASGGGKVNTEAFF	TGCGCCAGCAGCCAAGATGCCTCTGGGGGAGGCAAGGTGAACACTGAAGCTTTCTTT
TRBV5-4	-	TRBJ2-3	-	13	CASSLLPTDTQYF	TGTGCCAGCAGCTTGCTACCCACAGATACGCAGTATTTT
TRBV24-1	-	TRBJ2-7	-	15	CATSDPNSGSYEQYF	TGTGCCACCAGTGATCCTAATAGCGGTTCCTACGAGCAGTACTTC
TRBV4-3	-	TRBJ1-2	-	12	CASSQDRYGYTF	TGCGCCAGCAGCCAAGACAGATATGGCTACACCTTC
TRBV6-5	-	TRBJ1-5	-	15	CASSYSGRYDQPQHF	TGTGCCAGCAGTTACTCGGGCAGGTACGATCAGCCCCAGCATTTT
TRBV4-3	-	TRBJ2-1	-	16	CASSHSGTQVYNEQFF	TGCGCCAGCAGCCACTCCGGGACTCAGGTCTACAATGAGCAGTTCTTC
TRBV4-1	-	TRBJ2-1	few	17	CASSQEGGGSSYNEQFF	TGCGCCAGCAGCCAAGAGGGTGGGGGGAGCTCCTACAATGAGCAGTTCTTC
TRBV7-2	TRBD2	TRBJ2-3	-	17	CASSLVALAGGTDTQYF	TGTGCCAGCAGCTTGGTTGCTCTAGCGGGGGGCACAGATACGCAGTATTTT
TRBV6-4	-	TRBJ2-1	-	13	CASSENSYNEQFF	TGTGCCAGCAGTGAGAACAGTTACAATGAGCAGTTCTTC
TRBV9	-	TRBJ1-1	once	14	CASSPPYGDTEAFF	TGTGCCAGCAGCCCACCCTACGGGGACACTGAAGCTTTCTTT
TRBV15	TRBD1	TRBJ2-3	-	13	CATSTGGRDTQYF	TGTGCCACCTCCACAGGGGGCAGAGATACGCAGTATTTT
TRBV6-5	-	TRBJ2-1	-	15	CASSRQASSYNEQFF	TGTGCCAGCAGCAGACAGGCTAGCTCCTACAATGAGCAGTTCTTC
TRBV11-3	TRBD1	TRBJ2-1	-	15	CASSLRGLSYNEQFF	TGTGCCAGCAGCTTAAGGGGGCTCTCCTACAATGAGCAGTTCTTC
TRBV7-2	-	TRBJ2-2	-	16	CASSLNFVLNTGELFF	TGTGCCAGCAGCTTAAACTTTGTCCTAAACACCGGGGAGCTGTTTTTT
TRBV2	TRBD1	TRBJ1-1	-	14	CASTPGQSNTEAFF	TGTGCCAGCACCCCGGGACAGTCGAACACTGAAGCTTTCTTT
TRBV19	TRBD1	TRBJ2-3	-	16	CASSRTPEQQGGTQYF	TGTGCCAGTAGTAGAACCCCTGAACAACAGGGGGGTACGCAGTATTTT
TRBV5-1	TRBD1	TRBJ2-5	-	13	CASSLQGKETQYF	TGCGCCAGCAGCCTACAGGGGAAAGAGACCCAGTACTTC
TRBV7-9	TRBD1	TRBJ2-1	-	14	CASSPGTDYNEQFF	TGTGCCAGCAGCCCCGGGACAGATTACAATGAGCAGTTCTTC
TRBV29-1	-	TRBJ1-2	-	12	CSVTELTYGYTF	TGCAGCGTTACAGAACTGACCTATGGCTACACCTTC
TRBV19	-	TRBJ1-1	-	14	CASCDFMGNTEAFF	TGTGCCAGTTGCGACTTCATGGGGAACACTGAAGCTTTCTTT
TRBV28	TRBD1	TRBJ1-3	-	16	CASSSSGQGNGNTIYF	TGTGCCAGCAGTTCGTCGGGACAGGGAAATGGAAACACCATATATTTT
TRBV11-2	TRBD1	TRBJ2-7	-	14	CASSQRDRGPEQYF	TGTGCCAGCAGCCAAAGGGACAGGGGCCCCGAGCAGTACTTC
TRBV2	-	TRBJ2-1	few	14	CASRVWGRGNEQFF	TGTGCCAGCAGGGTCTGGGGTAGGGGGAATGAGCAGTTCTTC
TRBV7-9	TRBD2	TRBJ2-3	-	16	CASSLGEGTSGDTQYF	TGTGCCAGCAGCTTAGGGGAGGGGACTAGCGGAGATACGCAGTATTTT
TRBV30	-	TRBJ1-6	-	15	CAWSAPGSYNSPLHF	TGTGCCTGGAGTGCACCCGGCTCCTATAATTCACCCCTCCACTTT
TRBV12-3/TRBV12-4	-	TRBJ1-6	few	12	CASSAPVSPLHF	TGTGCCAGCAGTGCCCCGGTTTCACCCCTCCACTTT
TRBV28	TRBD1	TRBJ2-4	-	18	CASSPPEGTGLAKNIQYF	TGTGCCAGCAGTCCCCCCGAAGGGACAGGACTAGCCAAAAACATTCAGTACTTC
TRBV7-2	-	TRBJ2-1	-	16	CASSLTNSPSYNEQFF	TGTGCCAGCAGCTTAACTAATTCCCCCTCCTACAATGAGCAGTTCTTC
TRBV16	TRBD1	TRBJ1-1	-	14	CASSQSNRGTEAFF	TGTGCCAGCAGCCAATCGAACAGGGGCACTGAAGCTTTCTTT
TRBV4-3	TRBD1	TRBJ1-6	-	17	CASSQAWDRGYNSPLHF	TGCGCCAGCAGCCAAGCCTGGGACAGGGGCTATAATTCACCCCTCCACTTT